This record concerns one TCR beta chain sequence. Its antigen is still unknown. At least 6.5 million PBMCs were isolated per sample. The use of a sample-barcoded 5' primer and a J-beta primer mix characterized a second PCR of roughly 7 to 11 cycles. Each CDR3 protein gets one entry after TCRdb re-called the 5' RACE reads with MiXCR. The profile shows 1.5 million to 2 million distinct CDR3 sequences, approximately 40% of them singletons. Trimming at V came to 4 bases and at J to 7 bases, leaving 4 bases not matched to a gene. CDR1 and CDR2 (germline): DFQATT, SNEGSKA (reference sequence). This CDR3 has 12 amino acids. The data stem from a study of blood T cells in healthy people across ages. Study findings and constraints: From one million sequenced T cells, diversity estimates were lower bounds.

The receptor's source is a human donor in good health. The chain employs TRBV20-1 and TRBJ2-3, with 8 positions matching TRBD1. Sample: blood. CDR3 protein: CSATTGAYTQYF. CDR3 nucleotide sequence: TGCAGTGCTACGACAGGGGCATATACGCAGTATTTT.